Listed here is a single T cell receptor (beta chain). This clonotype was detected a few times. The target of this receptor is not known. Per-base quality was not reported, and no clone a single base away is much larger than it. CDR1 KGHSH and CDR2 LQKENI were looked up in the germline V gene. The cysteine opens and the phenylalanine closes a CDR3 of 15 amino acids. The retained sequence is limited to the CDR3, 45 bases, with the frame set at the first base. Cut back by 6 bases and 5 bases, the V and J ends lie 19 bases apart. This specimen comes from a study of T-cell reconstitution after alpha-beta-depleted transplantation in children (dated by TCRdb to the mid-2010s). As for the study more broadly: T-cell immune reconstitution after TCRalphabeta/CD19-depleted allogeneic hematopoietic cell transplantation in children was quantitatively tracked in the study by means of TCR repertoire profiling.

Library preparation was by PCR. This sample was sequenced with an Illumina HiSeq 2500. Molecular barcoding was employed in the preparation of TCR libraries, with unique molecular identifiers being used to normalize TCRbeta repertoire quantification. The public reads were run again by TCRdb, first through fastp at Q25 and then through MiXCR, and only productive beta chains were kept. Rows merge per CDR3 protein into single entries with the most common DNA and genes. This sample gives 200,000 to 250,000 distinct CDR3 sequences in total; roughly 9% of them show up just once. About 6.2% of the sample goes to the ten largest clones.

The source was PBMCs from the stem cell graft donor, collected from the stem cell graft. This clonotype originated in a human donor who donated a stem cell graft to a child with acute lymphoblastic leukemia. The chain is made from TRBV18 and TRBJ1-2; the D region possibly corresponds to TRBD1 (6 bases align). The CDR3 protein: CASSRVQGSIYGYTF. The bases are TGTGCCAGCTCGCGCGTACAGGGATCCATATATGGCTACACCTTC.